This T cell receptor beta chain stems from a study of blood T cell repertoires in COVID-19. Whole-study context: The United States, Italy and Spain supplied acute and convalescent COVID-19 samples.

The method was immunoSEQ multiplex PCR; TCRdb's version includes in-frame clones alone and lacks a portion of them. The sample shows about 140,000 clones, approximately 80% of them seen only once. This CDR3 is built from 16 residues. Trimming removed 2 bases from V and 0 bases from J; junction bases left unmatched: 6. The germline V gene encodes CDR1 SGHKS and CDR2 YYEKEE (reference sequence). This TCR was sampled from a woman of 80 years or more in a cohort sampled during active or convalescent COVID-19. This rearrangement joins TRBV5-5 to TRBJ1-1; 8 bases are shared with TRBD1. The sequencing input was peripheral blood. The CDR3 DNA follows: TGTGCCAGCAGCTTTTTAGGGGACAGGCTGAACACTGAAGCTTTCTTT. Protein sequence: CASSFLGDRLNTEAFF.